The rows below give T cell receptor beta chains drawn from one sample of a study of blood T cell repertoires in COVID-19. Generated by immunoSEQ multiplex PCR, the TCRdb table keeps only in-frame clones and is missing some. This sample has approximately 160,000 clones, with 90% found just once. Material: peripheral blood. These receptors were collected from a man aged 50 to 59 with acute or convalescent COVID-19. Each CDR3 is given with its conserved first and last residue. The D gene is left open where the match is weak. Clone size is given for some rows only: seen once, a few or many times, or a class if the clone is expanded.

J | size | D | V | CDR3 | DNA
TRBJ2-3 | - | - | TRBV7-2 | CASSPQWTDTQYF | TGTGCCAGCAGCCCCCAGTGGACAGATACGCAGTATTTT
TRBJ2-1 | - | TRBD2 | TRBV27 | CASTVRTSGSGEQFF | TGTGCCAGCACCGTAAGGACTAGCGGGTCGGGTGAGCAGTTCTTC
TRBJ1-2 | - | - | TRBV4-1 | CASSQEGRGGGYTF | TGCGCCAGCAGCCAAGAAGGTCGGGGAGGAGGCTACACCTTC
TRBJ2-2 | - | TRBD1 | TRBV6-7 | CASGTGFTGELFF | TGTGCCAGCGGGACAGGGTTCACCGGGGAGCTGTTTTTT
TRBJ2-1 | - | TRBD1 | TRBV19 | CASRTGLGQGAYNEQFF | TGTGCCAGCAGAACAGGACTAGGACAGGGGGCTTACAATGAGCAGTTCTTC
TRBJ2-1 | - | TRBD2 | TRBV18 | CASSPLSREANPFF | TGTGCCAGCTCACCACTGTCCCGGGAGGCTAATCCTTTCTTC
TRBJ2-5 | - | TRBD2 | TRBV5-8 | CASSLAGTRGETQYF | TGTGCCAGCAGCTTGGCCGGGACTAGAGGGGAGACCCAGTACTTC
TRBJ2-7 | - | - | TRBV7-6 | CASSLVAYGRVVEQYF | TGTGCCAGCAGCTTAGTGGCTTACGGCAGGGTGGTCGAGCAGTACTTC
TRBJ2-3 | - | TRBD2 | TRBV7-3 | CASSLGLAELTTDSTDTQYF | TGTGCCAGCAGCTTGGGGCTAGCGGAACTCACGACAGACAGCACAGATACGCAGTATTTT
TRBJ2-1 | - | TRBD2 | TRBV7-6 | CASSLDSGGYEEQFF | TGTGCCAGCAGCTTAGATAGCGGGGGGTACGAGGAGCAGTTCTTC
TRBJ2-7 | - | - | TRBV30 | CAYQGAAYEQYF | TGTGCCTACCAAGGGGCAGCCTACGAGCAGTACTTC
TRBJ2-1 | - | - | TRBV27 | CASSFPGTEQFF | TGTGCCAGCAGTTTTCCCGGGACAGAGCAGTTCTTC
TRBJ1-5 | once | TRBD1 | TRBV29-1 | CSVEQGQGQPQHF | TGCAGCGTTGAACAGGGACAGGGGCAGCCCCAGCATTTT
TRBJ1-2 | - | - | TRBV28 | CASSRGSSSGYTF | TGTGCCAGCAGTAGGGGGAGCTCTAGTGGCTACACCTTC
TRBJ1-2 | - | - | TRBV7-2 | CASSLPGDYGYTF | TGTGCCAGCAGCTTACCCGGGGACTATGGCTACACCTTC
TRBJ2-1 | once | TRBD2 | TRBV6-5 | CASSRIAGGDNEQFF | TGTGCCAGCAGCCGCATAGCGGGGGGCGACAATGAGCAGTTCTTC
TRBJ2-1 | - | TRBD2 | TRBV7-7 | CASSPETGLAGEYLNEQFF | TGTGCCAGCAGCCCTGAAACCGGACTAGCGGGCGAGTATCTCAATGAGCAGTTCTTC
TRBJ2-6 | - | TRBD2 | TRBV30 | CARGVSGANVLTF | TGTGCTCGGGGGGTCTCTGGGGCCAACGTCCTGACTTTC
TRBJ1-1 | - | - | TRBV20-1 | CSAPGTEAFF | TGCAGTGCCCCGGGCACTGAAGCTTTCTTT
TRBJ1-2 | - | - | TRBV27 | CASSFNLGGGYTF | TGTGCCAGCAGTTTTAATTTGGGGGGTGGCTACACCTTC
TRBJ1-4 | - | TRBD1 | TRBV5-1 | CASSTGQRSTNEKLFF | TGCGCCAGCAGCACGGGACAGAGGTCTACTAATGAAAAACTGTTTTTT
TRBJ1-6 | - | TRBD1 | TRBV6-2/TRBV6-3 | CASSYDGQGAFYNSPLHF | TGTGCCAGCAGTTACGACGGACAGGGGGCATTCTATAATTCACCCCTCCACTTT
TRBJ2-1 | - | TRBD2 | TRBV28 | CASSARGEPSNEQFF | TGTGCCAGCAGCGCCCGGGGGGAGCCCTCCAATGAGCAGTTCTTC
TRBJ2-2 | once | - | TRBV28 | CASSITVNTGELFF | TGTGCCAGCAGTATAACAGTGAACACCGGGGAGCTGTTTTTT
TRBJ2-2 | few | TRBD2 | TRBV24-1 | CATSDPGLAPNTGELFF | TGTGCCACCAGTGATCCGGGACTAGCCCCGAACACCGGGGAGCTGTTTTTT
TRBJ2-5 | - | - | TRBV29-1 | CSVETGGETQYF | TGCAGCGTCGAGACAGGCGGAGAGACCCAGTACTTC
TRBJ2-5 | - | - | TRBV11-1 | CASSAGPQRGETQYF | TGTGCCAGCAGCGCGGGACCTCAGAGGGGAGAGACCCAGTACTTC
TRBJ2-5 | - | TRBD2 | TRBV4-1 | CASSQEGTSGSETQYF | TGCGCCAGCAGCCAAGAAGGGACTAGCGGGAGTGAGACCCAGTACTTC
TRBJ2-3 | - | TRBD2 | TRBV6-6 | CASSPRSGSLGDTQYF | TGTGCCAGCAGCCCCCGGAGCGGGAGCTTAGGAGATACGCAGTATTTT
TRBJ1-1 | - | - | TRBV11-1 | CASSLGGPPDTEAFF | TGTGCCAGCAGCTTAGGGGGGCCCCCCGACACTGAAGCTTTCTTT
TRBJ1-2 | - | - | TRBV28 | CASSGNYGYTF | TGTGCCAGCTCAGGGAACTATGGCTACACCTTC
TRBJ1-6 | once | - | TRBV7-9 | CASSQNNSPLHF | TGTGCCAGCAGCCAAAATAATTCACCCCTCCACTTT
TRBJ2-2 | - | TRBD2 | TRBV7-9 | CASSVLAGPTGELFF | TGTGCCAGCAGCGTTCTAGCGGGACCCACCGGGGAGCTGTTTTTT
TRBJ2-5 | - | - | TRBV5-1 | CASSLGLQNQETQYF | TGCGCCAGCAGCTTGGGGTTACAGAACCAAGAGACCCAGTACTTC
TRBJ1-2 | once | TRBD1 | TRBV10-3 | CANRQTGNNYGYTF | TGTGCCAACAGACAGACAGGGAATAACTATGGCTACACCTTC
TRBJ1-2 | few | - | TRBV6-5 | CASSPSRDGYTF | TGTGCCAGCAGCCCCTCGAGGGATGGCTACACCTTC
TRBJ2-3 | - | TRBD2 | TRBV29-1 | CSVLTGTSGSATDTQYF | TGCAGCGTTCTCACTGGGACTAGCGGGAGTGCCACAGATACGCAGTATTTT
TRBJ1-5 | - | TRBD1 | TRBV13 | CASSPDRDQPQHF | TGTGCCAGCAGCCCAGACAGGGATCAGCCCCAGCATTTT
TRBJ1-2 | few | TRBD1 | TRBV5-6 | CASRNRNAGGKNLGYTF | TGTGCCAGCCGAAATCGAAATGCAGGGGGCAAAAATCTTGGCTACACCTTC
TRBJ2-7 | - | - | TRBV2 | CASEPTGSYEQYF | TGTGCCAGCGAACCGACAGGTTCCTACGAGCAGTACTTC
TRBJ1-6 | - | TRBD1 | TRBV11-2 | CASSLAGGNSPLHF | TGTGCCAGCAGCTTAGCAGGGGGAAATTCACCCCTCCACTTT
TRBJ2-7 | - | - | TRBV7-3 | CASSQVAATVYEQYF | TGTGCCAGCAGCCAAGTGGCAGCGACGGTCTACGAGCAGTACTTC
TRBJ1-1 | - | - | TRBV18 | CASSPLGGGVEAFF | TGTGCCAGCTCACCACTGGGGGGGGGCGTTGAAGCTTTCTTT
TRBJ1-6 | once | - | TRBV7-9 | CASSSGGATNSPLHF | TGTGCCAGCAGCTCGGGAGGGGCCACAAATTCACCCCTCCACTTT
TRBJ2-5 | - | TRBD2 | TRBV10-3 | CATRPGGAQETQYF | TGTGCCACCCGCCCGGGGGGGGCTCAAGAGACCCAGTACTTC
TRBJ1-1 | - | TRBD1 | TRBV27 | CASSARRDSMSEAFF | TGTGCCAGCAGTGCCCGCCGGGACAGCATGTCTGAAGCTTTCTTT
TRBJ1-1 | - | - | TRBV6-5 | CASSYSRGNTEAFF | TGTGCCAGCAGTTACAGCCGGGGAAACACTGAAGCTTTCTTT
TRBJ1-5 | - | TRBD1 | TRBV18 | CASSPMRTGAQPQHF | TGTGCCAGCTCACCGATGCGGACAGGGGCGCAGCCCCAGCATTTT
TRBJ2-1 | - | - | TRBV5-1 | CASSLGIGLGRNNEQFF | TGCGCCAGCAGCTTGGGTATTGGCCTGGGCCGAAACAATGAGCAGTTCTTC
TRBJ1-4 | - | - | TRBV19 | CASSILGRATNEKLFF | TGTGCCAGTAGTATTTTGGGCAGGGCAACTAATGAAAAACTGTTTTTT
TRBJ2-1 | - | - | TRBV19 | CASSPRGFSEQFF | TGTGCCAGTTCCCCAAGAGGGTTTAGTGAGCAGTTCTTC
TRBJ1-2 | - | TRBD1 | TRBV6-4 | CASSDSSTGIYGYTF | TGTGCCAGCAGTGACTCGTCGACAGGGATCTATGGCTACACCTTC
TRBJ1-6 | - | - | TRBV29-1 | CSVAESGNSPLHF | TGCAGCGTTGCGGAGTCCGGTAATTCACCCCTCCACTTT
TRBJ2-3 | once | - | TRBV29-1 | CSVGFPLRVTDTQYF | TGCAGCGTTGGGTTCCCGTTGAGGGTCACAGATACGCAGTATTTT
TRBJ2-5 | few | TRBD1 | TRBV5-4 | CASSGRTGLQETQYF | TGTGCCAGCAGCGGACGGACAGGTCTACAAGAGACCCAGTACTTC
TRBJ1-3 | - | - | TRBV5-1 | CASSLLLGSGNTIYF | TGCGCCAGCAGCTTACTCCTCGGGTCCGGAAACACCATATATTTT
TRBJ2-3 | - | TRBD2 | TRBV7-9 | CASSDPRLAGGPTDTQYF | TGTGCCAGCAGCGACCCTAGACTAGCGGGGGGGCCAACAGATACGCAGTATTTT
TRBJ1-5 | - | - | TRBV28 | CASSFSGRVQPQHF | TGTGCCAGCAGTTTCAGTGGTCGGGTTCAGCCCCAGCATTTT
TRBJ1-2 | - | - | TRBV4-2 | CASSQTGSRYGYTF | TGTGCCAGCAGCCAAACAGGGAGCCGCTATGGCTACACCTTC
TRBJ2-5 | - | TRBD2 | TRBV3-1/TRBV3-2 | CASSRTSGGPGETQYF | TGTGCCAGCAGCCGCACTAGCGGGGGGCCGGGGGAGACCCAGTACTTC